One sample yielded the 30 T cell receptor beta chains listed below, sequenced in a study of liver allograft versus peripheral blood T cells. Study summary: Repertoires of T cell receptors in transplanted livers were compared with recipients' peripheral blood repertoires.

MiXCR was run by TCRdb on the reads, yielding one entry per CDR3 protein. The sample includes about 3,600 distinct CDR3 sequences, more than 13% of them seen just once. These receptors were collected from a human patient who had a liver transplant. The graft donor may be the source of some T cells.

The rearrangement joins TRBV2 to TRBJ2-1, with D perhaps TRBD2 (6 bases). With 3 bases removed from V and 3 bases from J, the gap between germline ends came to 9 bases. The CDR3 runs to 14 residues. Germline values: CDR1 SNHLY, CDR2 FYNNEI. The CDR3 loop reads CASSEGGLYNEQFF. The CDR3 nucleotides read TGTGCCAGCAGTGAGGGGGGACTCTACAATGAGCAGTTCTTC.

In this sample, this clonotype turned up many times. This chain connects TRBV5-6 to TRBJ2-7; 7 bases map to TRBD2. The V gene's germline CDR1 is SGHDT and CDR2 YYEEEE. The length of the CDR3 is 14 residues. V dropped 4 bases and J dropped 6; count of bases not matched to a gene: 10. CDR3: CASSRDYLVSEQYF. DNA of the CDR3: TGTGCCAGCAGCCGGGACTACCTCGTAAGCGAGCAGTACTTC.

By sample fraction, this clonotype is medium-sized (0.01 to 0.1%). The chain links TRBV20-1 to TRBJ2-1; D possibly corresponds to TRBD2 (6 bases). This CDR3 comprises 14 residues. Germline V lookup: CDR1 DFQATT, CDR2 SNEGSKA (reference sequence). V shed 0 bases and J shed 9 bases, with 15 bases lying between them. The CDR3, as DNA: TGCAGTGCTAGAGATTTCTCGGGAGCAGTTGAGCAGTTCTTC. This translates into CSARDFSGAVEQFF.

This clonotype has only one observation. A read error likely explains this, since a far larger clone differs by one base. The rearrangement joins TRBV5-3 to TRBJ1-3, with a tentative D call TRBD1 (5 bases). TRBV5-3 is an ORF for which the function is uncertain. The CDR3 extends over 14 amino acids. Trimming left V 9 bases short and J 4 bases short, with 17 bases between. This CDR3 is CANSGGGYGNTIYF. The CDR3, as DNA: TGTGCCAACAGCGGGGGAGGGTACGGAAACACCATATATTTT.

By sample share, this clonotype is medium-sized (0.01 to 0.1%). J is TRBJ1-6 and V is TRBV12-3 or TRBV12-4; the D gene is possibly TRBD1 (6 bases). V was clipped by 6 bases and J by 10 bases, with 16 bases between them. CDR3 length: 14 amino acids. DNA of the CDR3: TGTGCCAGCAGGGAACAGGGCCTTGGGTCACCCCTCCACTTT. It codes for CASREQGLGSPLHF.

This clonotype is medium-sized (0.01 to 0.1%) in the sample. The chain combines TRBV9 with TRBJ1-2, with D unclear. The CDR3 spans 13 residues. V gave up 0 bases and J gave up 2 bases, with 5 bases separating them. Germline CDR1 and CDR2: SGDLS and YYNGEE. This CDR3 is CASSVEGNYGYTF. The CDR3 bases are TGTGCCAGCAGCGTAGAAGGGAACTATGGCTACACCTTC.

This clonotype has ten or more counts. The chain combines TRBV6-2 or TRBV6-3 with TRBJ2-5; D is unresolved. This CDR3 is built from 12 residues. V dropped 5 bases and J dropped 8 bases, with 12 bases sitting between them. Germline loops: CDR1 MNHEY, CDR2 SVGEGT. CDR3 in DNA: TGTGCCAGCAGTGAGACGGGTTTAACCCAGTACTTC. It encodes CASSETGLTQYF.

Judged by abundance, this clonotype is medium-sized (0.01 to 0.1%). This sequence joins TRBV20-1 and TRBJ2-7; 7 positions match TRBD1. This CDR3 has 14 residues. With V trimmed by 3 bases and J by 3 bases, 8 bases remained unmatched. The germline V gene encodes CDR1 DFQATT and CDR2 SNEGSKA (reference sequence). CDR3 nucleotide sequence: TGCAGTGCTAGCGGGACAGAGATCTACTACGAGCAGTACTTC. This sequence encodes CSASGTEIYYEQYF.

This clonotype was seen a few times. The chain is built from TRBV11-2 and TRBJ1-4; D not certain. Germline V gives CDR1 SGHAT, CDR2 FQNNGV. V lost 6 bases, J lost 8 bases, and 13 bases lay in between. The CDR3 is made up of 13 amino acids. CDR3: CASRRAGGEKLFF. The CDR3 DNA reads as TGTGCCAGCAGGCGTGCAGGTGGGGAAAAACTGTTTTTT.

The table lists this clonotype with many counts. This rearrangement joins TRBV28 to TRBJ1-1; 8 bases map to TRBD1. Germline loops: CDR1 MDHEN, CDR2 SYDVKM. The CDR3 sequence is 16 residues long. J lost 0 bases, V lost 4 bases, and 7 bases had no gene match. As DNA, the CDR3 is TGTGCCAGCAGTTCCCCGACAGGGGAAATGAACACTGAAGCTTTCTTT. Translation gives CASSSPTGEMNTEAFF.

Sample share makes this clonotype medium-sized. The gene calls are TRBV28 and TRBJ2-7; TRBD1 matches at 8 bases. The CDR3 runs to 14 residues. J was trimmed by 3 bases and V by 6 bases; bases with no gene match: 7. CDR1 and CDR2 (germline): MDHEN, SYDVKM. Here the CDR3 reads CASSPGQGSYEQYF. CDR3 nucleotides: TGTGCCAGCAGCCCCGGACAGGGTAGCTACGAGCAGTACTTC.

In its sample, this clonotype ranks as medium-sized. The chain employs TRBV6-6 and TRBJ1-2; TRBD1 agrees at 7 bases. The CDR3 covers 14 residues. V lost 2 bases to trimming and J lost 5 bases; unmatched junction nucleotides: 5. Germline CDR1 is MNHNY and CDR2 is SVGAGI (reference sequence). The CDR3 sequence: CASSYEGAGYGYTF. Written as DNA, the CDR3 is TGTGCCAGCAGTTACGAGGGGGCGGGATATGGCTACACCTTC.

This clonotype is judged medium-sized. This rearrangement joins TRBV28 to TRBJ2-7; TRBD2 agrees at 8 bases. CDR1 and CDR2 from the germline V gene are MDHEN and SYDVKM. Unmatched junction bases numbered 18, after V lost 4 bases and J lost 4 bases. This CDR3 is 18 amino acids long. The DNA of the CDR3 is TGTGCCAGCAGTTGGACAAGCCGTTCCCCGGGGGGGTTTTACGAGCAGTACTTC. Translated, it gives CASSWTSRSPGGFYEQYF.

Judged by abundance, this clonotype is medium-sized. The rearrangement uses TRBV28 and TRBJ1-1; the D is unclear. V was clipped by 2 bases and J by 10 bases, with 11 bases between them. The CDR3 loop spans 12 amino acids. Germline V gene data show CDR1 as MDHEN and CDR2 as SYDVKM. CDR3 DNA: TGTGCCAGCAGTTTAGGAAAGGTAGGAGCTTTCTTT. As protein: CASSLGKVGAFF.

This clonotype is medium-sized (0.01 to 0.1%). The V gene is TRBV12-3 or TRBV12-4, the J gene TRBJ1-3, with D unclear. This CDR3 is 15 amino acids long. V dropped 7 bases and J dropped 2 bases, with 15 bases sitting between them. CDR3 bases: TGTGCCAGCACAGCCTGGGGTGCTCCTGGAAACACCATATATTTT. This codes for CASTAWGAPGNTIYF.

Judged by abundance, this clonotype is medium-sized (0.01 to 0.1%). This rearrangement joins TRBV6-2 or TRBV6-3 to TRBJ2-7; D could derive from TRBD1 or TRBD2 (5 bases each). The length of the CDR3 is 13 residues. The ends were cut back, 4 bases at V and 2 bases at J, with 9 bases in the middle. Germline V gene sequence: CDR1 MNHEY, CDR2 SVGEGT. This chain's CDR3 is CASSWDVTYEQYF. In DNA, the CDR3 is TGTGCCAGCAGTTGGGACGTAACCTACGAGCAGTACTTC.

This clonotype is categorized as medium-sized. This chain connects TRBV28 to TRBJ1-5; D is ambiguous. The germline gives CDR1 MDHEN, CDR2 SYDVKM. This CDR3 comprises 14 residues. The V gene lost 3 bases and the J gene lost 6 bases, with 12 bases spanning the gap. The CDR3 sequence: CASSFPEVSQPQHF. The CDR3 DNA reads as TGTGCCAGCAGTTTCCCCGAGGTCAGTCAGCCCCAGCATTTT.

This clonotype was picked up many times. The chain uses TRBV5-5 and TRBJ1-1; D possibly corresponds to TRBD1 (5 bases). This CDR3 spans 13 amino acids. The V gene lost 2 bases and the J gene lost 6 bases, with 11 bases spanning the gap. Germline V gene lookup returns CDR1 SGHKS and CDR2 YYEKEE (reference sequence). The CDR3 DNA sequence: TGTGCCAGCAGCTTTGGGGCCGGGGCTGAAGCTTTCTTT. It specifies CASSFGAGAEAFF.

This clonotype was counted between two and nine times. This sequence joins TRBV27 and TRBJ1-1, with D tentatively TRBD1 (5 bases). Germline-derived CDR1 and CDR2 are MNHEY and SMNVEV (reference sequence). The CDR3 runs 13 residues. Trimming took off 4 bases at V and 6 bases at J, with 12 bases between the two ends. The CDR3 loop reads CASSSRGASEAFF. The CDR3 DNA follows: TGTGCCAGCAGTTCTAGGGGAGCATCTGAAGCTTTCTTT.

A few counts support this clonotype. The genes are TRBV11-2 and TRBJ2-3, with 8 bases aligning to TRBD2. Germline V gene sequence: CDR1 SGHAT, CDR2 FQNNGV. Trimming cost V 1 base and J 6 bases; bases outside gene matches: 9. The CDR3 length is 16 residues. In DNA, the CDR3 is TGTGCCAGCAGCTTAGGAGGTGTAGCGGGATGGGATACGCAGTATTTT. Protein product: CASSLGGVAGWDTQYF.

This clonotype was picked up a small number of times. V is TRBV28 and J is TRBJ2-3; D not certain. CDR1 MDHEN and CDR2 SYDVKM come from the germline V gene. This CDR3 contains 12 residues. The ends were cut back, 5 bases at V and 6 bases at J, with 9 bases in the middle. Here the CDR3 reads CASSLDLDTQYF. The CDR3 bases are TGTGCCAGCAGTCTTGACCTTGATACGCAGTATTTT.

The genes are TRBV7-3 and TRBJ2-7, with 10 bases aligning to TRBD2. CDR3 size: 15 residues. Trimming cost V 5 bases and J 6 bases; bases outside gene matches: 10. Looked up from germline, CDR1 is SGHTA and CDR2 is FQGTGA. The CDR3 region is CASSPTPGLAAEQYF. The CDR3 region has the DNA TGTGCCAGCAGCCCCACCCCAGGACTAGCGGCCGAGCAGTACTTC.

As for this clonotype: The likely explanation is a read error, given a far larger clone one base away. The rearrangement joins TRBV6-6 to TRBJ1-3; weak D call: TRBD1 (6 bases). The length of the CDR3 is 17 residues. The V end was cut by 5 bases, the J end by 0 bases, with 17 bases between. Germline loops: CDR1 MNHNY, CDR2 SVGAGI (reference sequence). The CDR3 is CASSGRTEKNSGNTIYF. DNA of the CDR3: TGTGCCAGCAGTGGAAGGACAGAGAAAAACTCTGGAAACACCATATATTTT.

This clonotype is classed as medium-sized. The chain couples TRBV12-3 or TRBV12-4 to TRBJ1-2; D remains ambiguous. The CDR3 consists of 12 residues. Trimming left V 3 bases short and J 5 bases short, with 7 bases between. This CDR3 is CASSFGGYGYTF. DNA for the CDR3: TGTGCCAGCAGTTTTGGCGGGTATGGCTACACCTTC.

By sample fraction, this clonotype is medium-sized. This chain joins TRBV27 and TRBJ2-1, with D perhaps TRBD2 (6 bases). CDR1 is MNHEY, CDR2 SMNVEV, per germline (reference sequence). This CDR3 has 14 amino acids. Trimming took off 4 bases at V and 7 bases at J, with 14 bases between the two ends. CDR3 in amino acids: CASSSGGARNEQFF. The CDR3, as DNA: TGTGCCAGCAGTTCGGGCGGGGCTAGAAATGAGCAGTTCTTC.

Relative to its sample, this clonotype is medium-sized (0.01 to 0.1%). The rearrangement links TRBV6-2 or TRBV6-3 to TRBJ2-1; D gene unclear. Trimming removed 7 bases at V and 0 bases at J, with 13 bases between. The CDR3 contains 15 residues. Germline CDR1 reads MNHEY; CDR2 reads SVGEGT. The CDR3 spells CASNPGVSSYNEQFF. The CDR3 DNA reads TGTGCCAGCAATCCGGGCGTGAGCTCCTACAATGAGCAGTTCTTC.

This clonotype turned up a few times. The chain joins TRBV7-9 to TRBJ2-1; perhaps D is TRBD1 or TRBD2 (5 bases each). The CDR3 contains 13 residues. Germline CDR1 is SEHNR and CDR2 is FQNEAQ (reference sequence). Trimming pared 1 base from V and 9 bases from J, leaving 10 bases between. Here the CDR3 reads CASSLGWDGEQFF. The CDR3 DNA follows: TGTGCCAGCAGCTTAGGTTGGGACGGTGAGCAGTTCTTC. Full variable domain (outside the CDR3, taken from reference TRBV7-9 and TRBJ2-1): DTGVSQNPRHKITKRGQNVTFRCDPISEHNRLYWYRQTLGQGPEFLTYFQNEAQLEKSRLLSDRFSAERPKGSFSTLEIQRTEQGDSAMYLCASSLGWDGEQFFGPGTRLTVL.

The chain uses TRBV2 and TRBJ2-7; TRBD1 aligns across 7 bases. The CDR3 extends over 12 amino acids. In germline, CDR1 is SNHLY, CDR2 FYNNEI. V was clipped by 9 bases and J by 4 bases; unmatched bases: 6. The CDR3 protein is CASGTGAYEQYF. CDR3 nucleotide sequence: TGTGCCAGTGGTACAGGGGCGTACGAGCAGTACTTC.

In this sample, this clonotype is medium-sized. This chain links TRBV20-1 with TRBJ2-7; TRBD2 matches at 15 bases. Trimming cost V 0 bases and J 2 bases; bases outside gene matches: 5. Per the germline V gene, CDR1 is DFQATT and CDR2 is SNEGSKA (reference sequence). The CDR3 consists of 17 residues. The CDR3 DNA reads TGCAGTGCTAGAGACCGCGGGACTAGCGGGAGGACCTACGAGCAGTACTTC. Its translation: CSARDRGTSGRTYEQYF.

This clonotype is labeled medium-sized. The chain combines TRBV27 with TRBJ1-6; a possible D gene is TRBD1 (5 bases). Per the germline V gene, CDR1 is MNHEY and CDR2 is SMNVEV (reference sequence). V lost 4 bases to trimming and J lost 6 bases, with 13 bases between them. This CDR3 region has 15 residues. CDR3 nucleotide sequence: TGTGCCAGCAGTTGGGGACGGGAAGTTAATTCACCCCTCCACTTT. This translates into CASSWGREVNSPLHF.